Listed below are T cell receptor beta chains from one sample, sequenced in a study of tumor and adjacent non-tumor tissue in lung cancer. Each CDR3 protein gets one entry after TCRdb re-called the multiplex PCR reads with MiXCR. Of about 67,000 distinct CDR3 sequences listed, 76% are singletons. The sequencing sample was made of distant non-tumor lung tissue. The receptors originated from a man between 60 and 70 years old with non-small cell lung cancer. CDR3s include the opening cysteine and the closing phenylalanine or tryptophan. D genes are given only for firm matches. Size is stated for part of the rows, as once, few or many counts, or as a class when the clone is expanded.

>TRBJ2-6|TRBV24-1|.|medium-sized
TGTGCCACCGGGCCGAACAAGGAGTCTGGGGCCAACGTCCTGACTTTC
CATGPNKESGANVLTF
>TRBJ2-1|TRBV5-6|.|many
TGTGCCAGCAGCAGCCCCTGGGGCTCCTACAATGAGCAGTTCTTC
CASSSPWGSYNEQFF
>TRBJ1-2|TRBV29-1|.|.
TGCAGCGCTACGGGGCTTTATGGTTACACCTTC
CSATGLYGYTF
>TRBJ2-5|TRBV19|.|.
TGTGTCAGTAGTCGGACATGGGGGCATACGCAGACCCAGTACTTC
CVSSRTWGHTQTQYF
>TRBJ2-1|TRBV10-2|TRBD1|.
TGCGCCAGCTGCCGGGACAGATCCTTCAGTGGTCAGTTCTTC
CASCRDRSFSGQFF
>TRBJ2-1|TRBV12-3/TRBV12-4|.|few
TGTGCCAGCAGTAATATCCGAGGAGGCAGCAATGAGCAGTTCTTC
CASSNIRGGSNEQFF
>TRBJ2-1|TRBV24-1|.|.
TGTGCCACCAGTGTTTTCCGAGTGGGCTCCTATAATAAGCAGTTCTTC
CATSVFRVGSYNKQFF
>TRBJ2-6|TRBV6-1|.|.
TGTGCCAGCAGTGACAACTCTGGTGCCAACGCCCTGACATTC
CASSDNSGANALTF
>TRBJ1-1|TRBV6-6|.|many
TGTGCCAGCAGCCGGGACACCTGGAAAGCTTTCTTT
CASSRDTWKAFF
>TRBJ1-1|TRBV7-8|.|.
TGTGCCAGCTGCCCCTCTCCTCTAGTGTTAGATTTCTTT
CASCPSPLVLDFF
>TRBJ2-7|TRBV11-2|.|few
TGTGCCAGCAGCTTAGATGAATCCACACCCCCCGGCTACTACGAACAGTACTTC
CASSLDESTPPGYYEQYF
>TRBJ2-1|TRBV20-1|TRBD1|many
TGCAGTGCTAGCAGAATGACAGGGTACATCAATGAGCAGTTCTTC
CSASRMTGYINEQFF
>TRBJ2-2|TRBV20-1|.|.
TGCAGTGCGACTAGGACAGGAGTAAACACCGGGGAGCTGACTTTT
CSATRTGVNTGELTF
>TRBJ1-2|TRBV28|.|.
TGTGCCAGCAGTTTTTTTCCCCGGACCTATGGCTACATCTTC
CASSFFPRTYGYIF
>TRBJ2-5|TRBV4-1|TRBD2|.
TGCGCCAGCAGAGTACCGGGAGGGTTCGGGGCCCAGTACTTC
CASRVPGGFGAQYF
>TRBJ2-7|TRBV5-1|.|.
TGCGCCAGCAGCTACTCCGGGACACAGAGCTCCTACGGGCAGTACTTC
CASSYSGTQSSYGQYF
>TRBJ1-2|TRBV6-5|TRBD1|.
TGTGCCAGCAGCCGACAGGGTGTGAATAACCATGGCTACACCTTC
CASSRQGVNNHGYTF
>TRBJ1-1|TRBV28|.|.
TGTGACAGCAGGCCCCTACAGGAACCGAACACTAAAGCTTTCTTT
CDSRPLQEPNTKAFF
>TRBJ2-1|TRBV11-3|.|.
TGTCCGAGCAGCCCCATACCTGGCAATGAGCAGTTCTTC
CPSSPIPGNEQFF
>TRBJ2-1|TRBV30|TRBD2|once
TGTGCCCGGAGTCCCTCGATGGCTAGCGGTGCAGGGCAGCTCTTC
CARSPSMASGAGQLF
>TRBJ2-1|TRBV19|.|.
TGTGCCAGTCGGCCCTCTAGCACCCCGGTGGGAGCCTGCAATGAGCAGTTCTTC
CASRPSSTPVGACNEQFF
>TRBJ1-6|TRBV10-2|TRBD1|.
TGCGCCAGTAGTCACCCCTGGACAGGAGCGTATAATTCACCCCTCCGCTTT
CASSHPWTGAYNSPLRF
>TRBJ2-5|TRBV4-1|.|.
TGCGCCAGTAGCCAAGAAAGGGGGGTATTCGGAGAGGAGACCCACTACTTC
CASSQERGVFGEETHYF
>TRBJ2-1|TRBV6-1|.|.
TGTGTCAGCAGCACGACAGAGTACAATGTGCAGTTCTTC
CVSSTTEYNVQFF
>TRBJ2-3|TRBV28|TRBD2|.
TGTGCAACCGTACTAGCGGCCCCCAACGAGGATACGCAGTATTTT
CATVLAAPNEDTQYF
>TRBJ2-7|TRBV12-3/TRBV12-4|.|once
TGTACCAGCAGTTTGCACCCAGGGCTGGGGTCTTACGAGCAGTATTTC
CTSSLHPGLGSYEQYF
>TRBJ2-4|TRBV28|TRBD1|few
TGTGCCAACAGTGACGGGACAGCTGGGGCCAAAAACATTCAGTACTTC
CANSDGTAGAKNIQYF
>TRBJ1-1|TRBV29-1|.|.
TGCAGGGTTCACAGGAGCCCAAATGAAGCTTTCTTT
CRVHRSPNEAFF
>TRBJ2-5|TRBV5-1|.|once
TGCGCCAGCAGCTTGGGTACAGCCCCACCTGGAGAGGCCCAGTACTTC
CASSLGTAPPGEAQYF
>TRBJ2-7|TRBV4-2|TRBD2|once
TGTATCAGCGGCCAAGAAGGGGCGGGAGCGTCCTACGAGCAGTACTTC
CISGQEGAGASYEQYF
>TRBJ1-2|TRBV29-1|TRBD1|.
TGCAGCGTTGAGAGGGACAGACAGCGCTACACCTTC
CSVERDRQRYTF
>TRBJ2-1|TRBV6-2/TRBV6-3|.|.
TGTGCCAACAGTAGAGAGGGCTCCTACAATGATCGGTTCTTC
CANSREGSYNDRFF
>TRBJ1-5|TRBV28|.|.
TGTGCCAGCAGCCAAGACTCCGGCCAGCACCAGCATTTT
CASSQDSGQHQHF
>TRBJ1-1|TRBV6-5|.|.
TGTGCCAGCAGTTACTGCGGTCAGGTGTGCACTGAAACTTTCTTT
CASSYCGQVCTETFF